These 27 T cell receptor beta chains originate from one sample sequenced in a study of cytomegalovirus exposure and HLA in healthy donors. It was with 60 Vbeta and 13 Jbeta primers that the PCR ran. The method was immunoSEQ multiplex PCR; TCRdb's version includes in-frame clones alone and lacks a portion of them. The sample lists around 50,000 clones, about 50% seen once, with 12% in the top ten. The sample consisted of PBMCs. These receptors all stem from a human donor in good health.

A few counts support this clone. This sample includes further DNA sequences coding for the same CDR3. V and J are TRBV19 and TRBJ2-3, with no clear D. Germline V gene lookup returns CDR1 LNHDA and CDR2 SQIVND (reference sequence). The V end lost 1 base, the J end lost 3 bases, and 14 bases lay between the germline ends. This CDR3 is built from 16 residues. CDR3 in amino acids: CASSIGGGGITDTQYF. The CDR3, as DNA: TGTGCCAGTAGTATAGGTGGTGGCGGTATTACAGATACGCAGTATTTT.

The V and J genes are TRBV4-3 and TRBJ2-3; D possibly corresponds to TRBD2 (5 bases). Between the trimmed V and J ends, which lost 1 base and 3 bases, there was a span of 14 bases. The CDR3 is 16 residues long. Germline-derived CDR1 and CDR2 are LGHNA and YSLEER. In DNA, the CDR3 is TGCGCCAGCAGCCAAGGCTTGCTAGCCGTTACAGATACGCAGTATTTT. Amino acid sequence: CASSQGLLAVTDTQYF.

The chain carries TRBV9 and TRBJ1-5; D perhaps matches TRBD1 (5 bases). Germline lookup yields CDR1 SGDLS and CDR2 YYNGEE. V dropped 4 bases and J dropped 4 bases, with 12 bases sitting between them. This CDR3 region has 14 residues. CDR3 amino acids: CASSPRRGNQPQHF. CDR3 nucleotide sequence: TGTGCCAGCAGCCCCCGTAGGGGTAATCAGCCCCAGCATTTT.

The chain is built from TRBV7-2 and TRBJ2-5, with 7 bases identical to TRBD1. This CDR3 is built from 14 residues. V lost 0 bases and J lost 3; bases outside the gene matches: 1. CDR1 is SGHTA, CDR2 FQGNSA, per germline. The CDR3 bases are TGTGCCAGCAGCTTAGCGGGACAGAAAGAGACCCAGTACTTC. Residues: CASSLAGQKETQYF.

The rearrangement uses TRBV15 and TRBJ1-5; tentative D call: TRBD1 (6 bases). Germline values: CDR1 LNHNV, CDR2 YYDKDF (reference sequence). CDR3 length: 18 residues. V lost 0 bases and J 3 bases, leaving 18 bases between the germline ends. This CDR3 is CATSRDYPGQPPNQPQHF. DNA for the CDR3: TGTGCCACCAGCAGAGATTACCCGGGACAACCACCCAATCAGCCCCAGCATTTT.

The CDR3 region is CASSQDRGGTEAFF. The CDR3, as DNA: TGTGCCAGCAGCCAAGACAGGGGTGGCACTGAAGCTTTCTTT. The chain has TRBV2 and TRBJ1-1, with 8 bases matching TRBD1. Trimming removed 6 bases from V and 4 bases from J; junction bases left unmatched: 7. CDR1 SNHLY and CDR2 FYNNEI come from the germline V gene. This CDR3 contains 14 residues.

The chain is built from TRBV2 and TRBJ1-6; a possible D gene is TRBD1 (5 bases). Trimming took off 4 bases at V and 8 bases at J, with 15 bases between the two ends. The CDR3 spans 15 residues. From germline, CDR1 is SNHLY and CDR2 FYNNEI. The CDR3 spells CASSGGTGGYSPLHF. The CDR3 region has the DNA TGTGCCAGCAGTGGGGGGACGGGAGGGTATTCACCCCTCCACTTT.

This clone was seen a handful of times. V is TRBV5-6 and J is TRBJ1-1; D not certain. CDR1 and CDR2 (germline): SGHDT, YYEEEE. The CDR3 sequence is 13 residues long. V was cut by 4 bases and J by 3 bases, with 10 bases left in between. The chain's CDR3 is CASSTRIHTEAFF. The CDR3, as DNA: TGTGCCAGCAGCACGAGGATACACACTGAAGCTTTCTTT.

The genes are TRBV6-1 and TRBJ2-7; 9 nucleotides line up with TRBD2. Germline V CDR1 and CDR2: MNHNS, SASEGT. This CDR3 is 15 amino acids long. The J segment lost 6 bases and the V segment lost 9 bases, leaving 15 bases of the junction unmatched. CDR3 in amino acids: CASTEARGGASEQYF. The CDR3 nucleotides read TGTGCCAGTACCGAAGCGCGGGGGGGGGCCTCCGAGCAGTACTTC.

This clone showed up many times. The chain carries TRBV4-1 and TRBJ2-1; 10 nucleotides agree with TRBD2. Germline CDR1 reads MGHRA; CDR2 reads YSYEKL. With V trimmed by 0 bases and J by 8 bases, 10 bases remained unmatched. The CDR3 has 17 residues. CDR3 DNA: TGCGCCAGCAGCCAAGACCTCCAGACTAGCGGGCTGTATGAGCAGTTCTTC. Translating gives CASSQDLQTSGLYEQFF.

This clone was detected a few times. The chain uses TRBV19 and TRBJ1-5; 7 nucleotides align to TRBD1. V was clipped by 5 bases and J by 2 bases; unmatched bases: 3. The CDR3 has 14 residues. Germline V lookup: CDR1 LNHDA, CDR2 SQIVND (reference sequence). The CDR3 is CASSSGQRNQPQHF. In nucleotides, the CDR3 is TGTGCCAGTAGTTCGGGACAGCGCAATCAGCCCCAGCATTTT.

The genes are TRBV7-9 and TRBJ2-5; TRBD2 matches at 9 bases. Germline lookup yields CDR1 SEHNR and CDR2 FQNEAQ (reference sequence). This CDR3 spans 13 amino acids. The junction had 4 bases not matched to a gene; V was cut back by 8 bases and J by 3 bases. CDR3 bases: TGTGCCAGCTCTAGCGGGGTAGAAGAGACCCAGTACTTC. Translated, it gives CASSSGVEETQYF.

This clone was seen only once. The V gene is TRBV9, the J gene TRBJ1-2; TRBD1 is a possible D gene (6 bases). The CDR3 has 14 residues. With 4 bases removed from V and 4 bases from J, the gap between germline ends came to 14 bases. The germline gives CDR1 SGDLS, CDR2 YYNGEE. CDR3 residues: CASSSHRAGYGYTF. CDR3 coding DNA: TGTGCCAGCAGCTCACACAGGGCTGGCTATGGCTACACCTTC.

J is TRBJ1-1 and V is TRBV5-1, with D unresolved. The germline V gene encodes CDR1 SGHRS and CDR2 YFSETQ. The CDR3 consists of 13 residues. V dropped 0 bases and J dropped 7 bases, with 10 bases sitting between them. CDR3 protein: CASSLVGEGEAFF. The CDR3 nucleotides read TGCGCCAGCAGCTTGGTGGGCGAGGGTGAAGCTTTCTTT.

CDR3 DNA sequence: TGTGCCAGCTCACCACCGAACGGGGGATCCACTGAAGCTTTCTTT. This sequence encodes CASSPPNGGSTEAFF. J is TRBJ1-1 and V is TRBV18; D perhaps matches TRBD1 (5 bases). The CDR3 has 15 residues. The germline V gene encodes CDR1 KGHSH and CDR2 LQKENI. Trimming cost V 0 bases and J 4 bases, with 12 bases left between them.

This clone has just a few counts. J is TRBJ1-2 and V is TRBV10-2, with D perhaps matching TRBD1 (6 bases). V lost 4 bases and J lost 2, with 17 bases in between. Germline lookup yields CDR1 WSHSY and CDR2 SAAADI. The CDR3 runs to 16 residues. Written as DNA, the CDR3 is TGCGCCAGCAGTGCCTCTGGACAGCGTTTCAACTATGGCTACACCTTC. Translating gives CASSASGQRFNYGYTF.

The CDR3 region is CASSSPRQGMSYEQYF. CDR3 DNA sequence: TGTGCCAGCTCATCTCCGCGGCAGGGTATGTCCTACGAGCAGTACTTC. The chain couples TRBV18 to TRBJ2-7; D is perhaps TRBD1 (5 bases). V lost 5 bases to trimming and J lost 1 base, with 18 bases between them. Germline CDR1 and CDR2: KGHSH and LQKENI. This CDR3 region has 16 residues.

As regards this clone: At one end, the junction sequence differs from germline, possibly due to a read error. The chain couples TRBV4-3 to TRBJ2-7; 8 bases are shared with TRBD1. The germline CDR1 and CDR2 sequences are LGHNA and YSLEER. The CDR3 consists of 15 residues. The CDR3 coding sequence is TGCGCCAGCAGCCAAGAACGTCAGGGGGCCTACGAGCAGTACTTT. Translated: CASSQERQGAYEQYF.

The V gene is TRBV9, the J gene TRBJ2-4; D may be TRBD1 (5 bases). This CDR3 has 13 residues. V was cut by 0 bases and J by 9 bases, with 10 bases left in between. The germline V gene has CDR1 SGDLS and CDR2 YYNGEE. The CDR3 reads CASSVETVSIQYF. For the CDR3, the DNA is TGTGCCAGCAGCGTAGAGACAGTCTCCATTCAGTACTTC.

The V call is TRBV6-1, the J call TRBJ1-5, with 7 nucleotides matching TRBD1. Germline-derived CDR1 and CDR2 are MNHNS and SASEGT. The CDR3 contains 15 residues. V lost 6 bases, J lost 3 bases, and 8 bases stayed unmatched. This CDR3 reads CASRVMTGHNQPQHF. In DNA form, the CDR3 reads TGTGCCAGCAGGGTGATGACAGGGCACAATCAGCCCCAGCATTTT.

The V and J genes are TRBV19 and TRBJ2-2; D unresolved. CDR1 LNHDA and CDR2 SQIVND come from the germline V gene (reference sequence). The V gene lost 4 bases and the J gene lost 5 bases, with 5 bases spanning the gap. The CDR3 is 12 amino acids. Here the CDR3 reads CASSTSTGELFF. In nucleotides, the CDR3 is TGTGCCAGTAGTACCAGTACCGGGGAGCTGTTTTTT.

The rearrangement uses TRBV6-5 and TRBJ2-7; 7 bases match TRBD1. The CDR3 runs 14 residues. Germline trimming cut 10 bases from V and 3 bases from J; bases unmatched to any gene: 12. Looked up from germline, CDR1 is MNHEY and CDR2 is SVGAGI. The DNA for the CDR3 is TGTGCCACCAGAGACAGGGCGAATTTCTACGAGCAGTACTTC. The encoded protein is CATRDRANFYEQYF.

The chain is built from TRBV6-6 and TRBJ1-2, with D perhaps TRBD1 (5 bases). CDR1 MNHNY and CDR2 SVGAGI come from the germline V gene (reference sequence). Trimming removed 6 bases at V and 1 base at J, with 9 bases between. The CDR3 is 13 residues long. CDR3 sequence reads: CASSPDSNYGYTF. The DNA of the CDR3 is TGTGCCAGCAGCCCTGACAGTAACTATGGCTACACCTTC.

This chain joins TRBV19 and TRBJ2-7; 9 nucleotides agree with TRBD1. The germline V gene has CDR1 LNHDA and CDR2 SQIVND (reference sequence). V shed 5 bases, J shed 6 bases, and the junction held 8 bases outside the gene matches. The CDR3 is 14 residues long. Here the CDR3 DNA reads TGTGCCAGTAGTGGCACAGGGGGCCGGGTCGAGCAGTACTTC. This translates into CASSGTGGRVEQYF.

This clone was recorded a few times. V usage is TRBV27 and J usage is TRBJ2-1; D remains ambiguous. The germline gives CDR1 MNHEY, CDR2 SMNVEV (reference sequence). The CDR3 sequence is 14 residues long. V was clipped by 8 bases and J by 0 bases, with 11 bases between them. The CDR3 spells CASSLLSSYNEQFF. The DNA of the CDR3 is TGTGCCAGCTCCCTCCTGAGCTCCTACAATGAGCAGTTCTTC.

As concerns this clone: One end of the junction varies from germline; a read error may be responsible. The genes are TRBV30 and TRBJ1-1; D is perhaps TRBD1 (5 bases). Germline V gene data show CDR1 as GTSNPN and CDR2 as SVGIG (reference sequence). The CDR3 spans 15 residues. This chain's CDR3 is CAWSNPGSVIAEALF. The CDR3, as DNA: TGTGCCTGGTCCAACCCAGGGTCGGTTATCGCTGAAGCTCTCTTT.

As for this clone: Other DNA sequences in the sample encode the same CDR3. V is TRBV30 and J is TRBJ2-7; D is unclear. The CDR3 loop spans 12 amino acids. Trimming left V 3 bases short and J 3 bases short, with 9 bases between. Per the germline V gene, CDR1 is GTSNPN and CDR2 is SVGIG (reference sequence). The CDR3 reads CAWSRASYEQYF. Here the CDR3 DNA reads TGTGCCTGGAGCCGAGCAAGCTACGAGCAGTACTTC.